These T cell receptor beta chains were read from a single sample in a study of spatial heterogeneity in lung cancer. One entry per CDR3 protein results from TCRdb running MiXCR on the 5' RACE reads. The sample consists of tens of thousands of distinct CDR3 sequences, roughly 13% of them appearing once. The sample consisted of PBMCs, taken at surgery. The receptors come from a male donor with early-stage non-small cell lung cancer. Each CDR3 is given with its conserved first and last residue. The order of the fields is clone size, V gene, D gene, J gene, CDR3 DNA, CDR3 protein. D genes are given only for firm matches. Clone size is shown for a subset of rows, as once, few, many or a class of expanded clone.

NA	TRBV29-1	NA	TRBJ2-5	TGCAGCGTTGAACGGGGTGAGACCCAGTACTTC	CSVERGETQYF
NA	TRBV6-4	NA	TRBJ1-1	TGTGCCAGCAGCCTCAGGGCCGATGAAGCTTTCTTT	CASSLRADEAFF
NA	TRBV7-6	TRBD1	TRBJ2-2	TGTGCCAGCAGCTTAGTAGGGGACAGGGGCACCGGGGAGCTGTTTTTT	CASSLVGDRGTGELFF
NA	TRBV4-2	TRBD2	TRBJ2-7	TGTGCCAGCAGCCATTCGGGCCGGACTAGCGGGGGGGCTTTCGAGCAGTACTTC	CASSHSGRTSGGAFEQYF
few	TRBV7-3	TRBD2	TRBJ2-1	TGTGCCAGCAGCTTAACCGGGACTAGCGGGGGCAATGAGCAGTTCTTC	CASSLTGTSGGNEQFF
NA	TRBV5-4	NA	TRBJ1-1	TGTGCCAGCAGCCGCCTGGCGGGGGCCGAAGCTTTCTTT	CASSRLAGAEAFF
many	TRBV4-1	TRBD2	TRBJ2-1	TGCGCCAGCAGCCCAACCGGCGGGACTAGCGGCTACAATGAGCAGTTCTTC	CASSPTGGTSGYNEQFF
many	TRBV2	TRBD2	TRBJ2-1	TGTGCCAGCAGTGAAGGATTAGCGGGTTACAATGAGCAGTTCTTC	CASSEGLAGYNEQFF
NA	TRBV7-3	NA	TRBJ2-7	TGTGCCAGCAGCCCCACGGGAGGGACAGCAGCCTACGAGCAGTACTTC	CASSPTGGTAAYEQYF
many	TRBV20-1	NA	TRBJ1-2	TGCAGTGCTAGTCCCAACTATGGCTACACCTTC	CSASPNYGYTF
NA	TRBV7-2	NA	TRBJ1-5	TGTGCCAGCAGCTTAGAGTCCAGGCTTAGCAATCAGCCCCAGCATTTT	CASSLESRLSNQPQHF
few	TRBV15	NA	TRBJ2-5	TGTGCCACCAGCGATATTGGTGGAGAGACCCAGTACTTC	CATSDIGGETQYF
many	TRBV29-1	NA	TRBJ2-5	TGCAGCGCCCTGGGACTCGCTCGGCAAGAGACCCAGTACTTC	CSALGLARQETQYF
NA	TRBV12-3/TRBV12-4	NA	TRBJ2-1	TGTGCCCCTACAGGCCTCTCCTACAATGAGCAGTTCTTC	CAPTGLSYNEQFF
few	TRBV7-9	NA	TRBJ1-1	TGTGCCAGCAGCTTATTTAACACTGAAGCTTTCTTT	CASSLFNTEAFF
many	TRBV9	TRBD1	TRBJ1-3	TGTGCCAGCAGCGGACGGACAGGGTTAAACACCATATATTTT	CASSGRTGLNTIYF
few	TRBV29-1	NA	TRBJ2-3	TGCAGCGTTTGGGGACTTTCCTCCGCGGATACGCAGTATTTT	CSVWGLSSADTQYF
NA	TRBV20-1	TRBD2	TRBJ2-7	TGCAGTGCTAGAGAGGGGACTAGCGGTTGGAAATACGAGCAGTACTTC	CSAREGTSGWKYEQYF
many	TRBV3-1	TRBD1	TRBJ2-7	TGTGCCAGCAGCCCACCTGAATGGGACAGAGATTCCTACGAGCAGTACTTC	CASSPPEWDRDSYEQYF
few	TRBV25-1	TRBD1	TRBJ2-2	TGTGCCAGCAGGGTGACAGGGGGCAGTCCCGGGGAGCTGTTTTTT	CASRVTGGSPGELFF
NA	TRBV2	NA	TRBJ2-1	TGTGCCACTGCTACGAATGAGCAGTTCTTC	CATATNEQFF
NA	TRBV5-6	NA	TRBJ2-1	TGTGCCAGCAGCCCCCCCGGAGGGACAGTTGCGAATGAGCAGTTCTTC	CASSPPGGTVANEQFF
many	TRBV7-6	NA	TRBJ1-4	TGTGCCAGCAGCCGGCGGGGCAGGGCGGAGCGGGGGAAGGAAAAACTGTTTTTT	CASSRRGRAERGKEKLFF
few	TRBV9	NA	TRBJ2-3	TGTGCCAGCAGCGAGCGAGGGGCCTCCGATACGCAGTATTTT	CASSERGASDTQYF
NA	TRBV18	NA	TRBJ2-7	TGTGCCAGCTCACCACCGGCAGGGAGCTCCTACGAGCAGTACTTC	CASSPPAGSSYEQYF
NA	TRBV6-2/TRBV6-3	TRBD2	TRBJ2-1	TGTGCCACCTCCCGGACTAGAGTGACAAATGAGCAGTTCTTC	CATSRTRVTNEQFF
NA	TRBV5-1	NA	TRBJ2-1	TGCGCCAGCAGCCCTGGGACTTACAATGAGCAGTTCTTC	CASSPGTYNEQFF
few	TRBV27	NA	TRBJ2-3	TGTGCCAGCAGTTTATCTAGGAACCCAGATACGCAGTATTTT	CASSLSRNPDTQYF
many	TRBV11-2	NA	TRBJ2-7	TGTGCCAGCAGCTTACTGCAGGGTCGCTACGAGCAGTACTTC	CASSLLQGRYEQYF
many	TRBV20-1	TRBD2	TRBJ2-7	TGCAGTGCTAGAGATCTCGCTAGCGGGATCGGCGAGCAGTACTTC	CSARDLASGIGEQYF
few	TRBV27	NA	TRBJ2-7	TGTGCCAGCAGTTCTAGCGACTCCTACGAGCAGTACTTC	CASSSSDSYEQYF
NA	TRBV5-6	NA	TRBJ1-1	TGTGCCAGCAGCTCCATCCCGGGATCCCGCATGAACACTGAAGCTTTCTTT	CASSSIPGSRMNTEAFF
NA	TRBV29-1	NA	TRBJ1-5	TGCAGCGTTGAATTGGGACCCAATCAGCCCCAGCATTTT	CSVELGPNQPQHF
few	TRBV5-1	TRBD1	TRBJ1-1	TGCGCCAGCAGCTTGGCCCCAGGGGGCCGGAACACTGAAGCTTTCTTT	CASSLAPGGRNTEAFF
few	TRBV7-2	NA	TRBJ2-6	TGTGCCAGCAGGGATTCTGGGGCCAACGTCCTGACTTTC	CASRDSGANVLTF
many	TRBV7-7	NA	TRBJ2-2	TGTGCTAGCAGCCACGGGACCGAACTAACCGGGGAGCTGTTTTTT	CASSHGTELTGELFF
few	TRBV28	TRBD2	TRBJ2-1	TGTGCCAGCAGTTTAGCACTAGCGGGGTACAATGAGCAGTTCTTC	CASSLALAGYNEQFF
few	TRBV4-1	TRBD2	TRBJ2-7	TGCGCCAGCAGGAGACAACTTGGGAGGGGCGAGCAGTACTTC	CASRRQLGRGEQYF
NA	TRBV3-1	NA	TRBJ1-1	TGTGCCAGCAGCCAAGAAGCGAAGATTGAAGCTTTCTTT	CASSQEAKIEAFF
many	TRBV28	NA	TRBJ1-4	TGTGCCAGCAGTTTATATGGCCCCGCGGGGTTTTTT	CASSLYGPAGFF
NA	TRBV5-1	NA	TRBJ1-3	TGCGCCAGCAGCTTGAATAGCCCCTCTGGAAACACCATATATTTT	CASSLNSPSGNTIYF
many	TRBV5-1	TRBD1	TRBJ1-1	TGCGCCAGCAGCTTCCGGACAGGGACGGCAGACACTGAAGCTTTCTTT	CASSFRTGTADTEAFF
few	TRBV7-9	TRBD1	TRBJ2-1	TGTGCCAGCAGCGCCCGGACAGGAAATGAGCAGTTCTTC	CASSARTGNEQFF
NA	TRBV5-1	NA	TRBJ2-7	TGCGCCAGCAGCCGAGGAACAGGGATTTCCTACGAGCAGTACTTC	CASSRGTGISYEQYF
NA	TRBV3-1	NA	TRBJ1-6	TGTGCCAGCAGCCAAGCAGGGTTTGATTCACCCCTCCACTTT	CASSQAGFDSPLHF
many	TRBV28	TRBD1	TRBJ2-7	TGTGCCAGCAAAGAAACAGGGGGTCATTACGAGCAGTACTTC	CASKETGGHYEQYF
many	TRBV4-3	NA	TRBJ2-3	TGCGCCAGCAGCCAAGACACCTCTGCTGGAGATACGCAGTATTTT	CASSQDTSAGDTQYF
NA	TRBV3-1	NA	TRBJ2-3	TGTGCCAGCAGCCAAGTTTGGGATACGCAGTATTTT	CASSQVWDTQYF
few	TRBV5-6	NA	TRBJ1-3	TGTGCCAGCAGCCCACTAACAGGGAGCTCTGGAAACACCATATATTTT	CASSPLTGSSGNTIYF
few	TRBV5-1	NA	TRBJ1-2	TGCGCCAGCAGCTTGGATGCGGGGAACAACTATGGCTACACCTTC	CASSLDAGNNYGYTF
NA	TRBV25-1	NA	TRBJ2-2	TGTGCCGGCAGAGATTCGATAGCCGGGGAGCTGTTTTTT	CAGRDSIAGELFF
many	TRBV7-3	TRBD2	TRBJ2-2	TGTGCCAGCACCGCAAGCGGGAGAGGGACCGGGGAGCTGTTTTTT	CASTASGRGTGELFF
many	TRBV20-1	NA	TRBJ1-5	TGCAGTGCTCGTAAGGGGATAATCGATCAGCCCCAGCATTTT	CSARKGIIDQPQHF